The 16 T cell receptor beta chains reported below all come from one sample, sequenced in a study of CXCR3-negative and CXCR3-positive naive CD8 T cells. 5' RACE with UMI labels generated the TRB cDNA libraries. No DNA is given; TCRdb re-called the 5' RACE reads and lists each CDR3 protein once. This table holds more than 45,000 distinct CDR3 sequences. The sequenced sample consisted of memory CD8+ T cells from blood. These receptor sequences come from a human donor in good health. Some clones in this sample may be carry-over from other donors' samples.

The gene calls are TRBV29-1 and TRBJ2-7. In germline, CDR1 is SQVTM, CDR2 ANQGSEA. The CDR3 has 13 residues. CDR3 protein: CSALDGNSYEQYF.

The chain couples TRBV4-3 to TRBJ2-3; TCRdb's D call, TRBD1, is unchecked because there is no DNA. There are 13 residues in the CDR3. Germline CDR1 is LGHNA and CDR2 is YSLEER. The CDR3 reads CASSQAGADTQYF.

The genes are TRBV7-6 and TRBJ1-1. Germline V gene sequence: CDR1 SGHVS, CDR2 FNYEAQ. This CDR3 region has 12 residues. The CDR3 is CASSDQNTEAFF.

CDR3 sequence reads: CAWSVTAGGYNEQFF. The V call is TRBV30, the J call TRBJ2-1; TCRdb designates TRBD2, a call that cannot be tested without DNA. The CDR3 spans 15 residues. Germline CDR1 reads GTSNPN; CDR2 reads SVGIG (reference sequence).

CDR3 residues: CASSLPWDRLGTGELFF. The gene calls are TRBV28 and TRBJ2-2; TCRdb reports TRBD1, a call that lacks DNA to check it against. This CDR3 spans 17 amino acids. Germline CDR1 MDHEN, CDR2 SYDVKM. Full variable domain (outside the CDR3, taken from reference TRBV28 and TRBJ2-2): DVKVTQSSRYLVKRTGEKVFLECVQDMDHENMFWYRQDPGLGLRLIYFSYDVKMKEKGDIPEGYSVSREKKERFSLILESASTNQTSMYLCASSLPWDRLGTGELFFGEGSRLTVL.

J is TRBJ1-1 and V is TRBV6-5. This CDR3 contains 15 residues. The germline V gene encodes CDR1 MNHEY and CDR2 SVGAGI. CDR3 protein: CASNYSARLNTEAFF.

The chain combines TRBV7-9 with TRBJ2-1; TCRdb lists TRBD1, though no DNA is available to test this call. The germline CDR1 and CDR2 sequences are SEHNR and FQNEAQ (reference sequence). This CDR3 contains 14 residues. CDR3 amino acids: CASRGGQGVTRQFF.

The chain links TRBV7-8 to TRBJ1-2. Germline CDR1 and CDR2: SGHVS and FQNEAQ. CDR3 length: 12 residues. CDR3 in amino acids: CASSFSGLDYTF.

The chain joins TRBV6-5 to TRBJ1-3. The CDR3 spans 15 residues. Looked up from germline, CDR1 is MNHEY and CDR2 is SVGAGI. The CDR3 reads CASSYSKAWMDTIYF.

The chain has TRBV2 and TRBJ1-3; TCRdb returns TRBD1, unconfirmable since there is no DNA. The CDR3 contains 15 residues. From germline, CDR1 is SNHLY and CDR2 FYNNEI. The CDR3 protein is CASSGTGQGGNTIYF.

The V call is TRBV7-3, the J call TRBJ2-7; TCRdb lists TRBD2, though no DNA is available to test this call. This CDR3 has 14 residues. The germline V gene encodes CDR1 SGHTA and CDR2 FQGTGA. The chain's CDR3 is CASSLGGMGYEQYF.

The V call is TRBV7-9, the J call TRBJ2-5; TCRdb's D gene call, TRBD2, goes unchecked for lack of DNA. The CDR3 has 19 residues. Germline V CDR1 and CDR2: SEHNR, FQNEAQ (reference sequence). The chain's CDR3 is CASSTTSGGANPFQETQYF.

V usage is TRBV24-1 and J usage is TRBJ1-2; no DNA is available, so the TRBD1 call from TCRdb remains unchecked. Germline assignment: CDR1 KGHDR and CDR2 SFDVKD. The CDR3 consists of 18 residues. CDR3 sequence: CATSDASGQPSANYGYTF.

The rearrangement joins TRBV29-1 to TRBJ2-3; the TCRdb call, TRBD2, lacks DNA for checking. There are 16 residues in the CDR3. The V gene's germline CDR1 is SQVTM and CDR2 ANQGSEA. The CDR3 region is CSVEDLAGGITDTQYF.

This rearrangement joins TRBV9 to TRBJ2-2; TCRdb lists TRBD1, though no DNA is available to test this call. Germline V gene data show CDR1 as SGDLS and CDR2 as YYNGEE. There are 14 residues in the CDR3. CDR3 residues: CASSVQGDTGELFF.

The CDR3 sequence: CASSVQGNEQFF. V usage is TRBV7-9 and J usage is TRBJ2-1; the D gene TCRdb calls, TRBD1, cannot be checked with no DNA. The CDR3 runs 12 residues. Germline V CDR1 and CDR2: SEHNR, FQNEAQ (reference sequence).